This T cell receptor (beta chain) was captured by sequencing in a study of shared clonotypes between healthy human individuals. CDR1 is MNHEY and CDR2 is SMNVEV in the germline V gene (reference sequence). The CDR3 is 15 amino acids. Deletions cut 3 bases from V and 7 bases from J, with 18 bases between. Sequencing was performed with immunoSEQ multiplex PCR; in TCRdb, only in-frame clones are kept and a portion is missing. The table has around 2.1 million clones, more than 85% seen once. Naive CD8 isolation took CD45RO-negative cells positively selected for CCR7 and excluded terminally differentiated effector memory CD45RA+ cells.

This clonotype was obtained from a young man in good health. Some clones in this sample may be carry-over from other donors' samples. J is TRBJ1-2 and V is TRBV27; D is possibly TRBD1 (6 bases). The sample consisted of naive CD8+ T cells from PBMCs. This chain's CDR3 is CASSFTPTGERGYTF. The CDR3 DNA reads TGTGCCAGCAGTTTTACCCCGACAGGCGAGCGTGGCTACACCTTC.